This TCR beta chain was recorded in a study of CD8 T cells in Susac syndrome. Random-hexamer reverse transcription was applied to about 0.45 to 1 ug RNA. TCRdb reprocessed the immunoSEQ multiplex PCR reads via MiXCR and lists one record per CDR3 protein. The table has about 430,000 distinct CDR3 sequences, approximately 85% seen once; the top ten hold 0.09% to 0.15%. Germline CDR1 reads SGDLS; CDR2 reads YYNGEE. Trimming removed 0 bases at V and 5 bases at J, with 17 bases between. The CDR3 totals 16 residues. This TCR was recovered from a human donor with multiple sclerosis. V gene TRBV9 combines with J gene TRBJ1-1; a weak D match, TRBD1 (6 bases). Sequencing used CD8+ T cells from PBMCs. Written as DNA, the CDR3 is TGTGCCAGCAGCGTAGGAGCAGGGAGAGGGGGGACTGAAGCTTTCTTT. This gives the protein CASSVGAGRGGTEAFF.